The entry that follows covers one T cell receptor (beta chain) sequence. No clone much larger than this one lies a single base away; base qualities are absent. These data come from a study of T cells after yellow fever vaccination (dated by TCRdb to between 2018 and 2020). Study-wide context: Memory subsets (EM, EMRA, CM and Tscm) were sorted on a BD FACS Aria III using CD3, CD45RA, CCR7 and CD95 staining. Memory subsets were sorted on days 0, 15 and 45 and at 18 months after primary vaccination, and on days 0, 15 and 45 after the 30-year booster. The SMART-Seq v4 Ultra Low Input RNA kit was used to prepare libraries from fractions with low cell numbers. To follow T-cell clones before and after primary and booster YFV17D yellow fever vaccination, bulk TCR alpha and beta repertoires were sequenced over time. Bulk PBMC replicates and cell subsets were isolated from blood drawn at multiple timepoints before and after both primary and secondary immunization. Two healthy male donors, one aged 18 to 30 and one aged 30 to 39 years, made up the cohort.

In the paper's terms, the treatment or condition label means: live attenuated yellow fever vaccine strain. A standard Ficoll-Paque protocol was used to isolate PBMCs from peripheral blood. RNA from sorted memory subsets was extracted with the RNeasy Micro Kit. The CDR3 goes from the cysteine to the valine over 14 residues. Solely the CDR3 DNA is kept, with 42 bases framed from the first base. CDR1 SGHTA and CDR2 FQGNSA were looked up in the germline V gene. Trimming accounts for 5 bases at V and 7 bases at J, while the number of junction bases matched to no gene is 11. TCR cDNA was made using 5'RACE template switching, a step that added a universal primer site and unique molecular identifiers. cDNA synthesis was primed from both the TCR alpha and TCR beta constant segments. Two PCR steps were used to amplify libraries, with sample barcodes and sequencing adapters being added in the second step. Sequencing of libraries was performed on Illumina HiSeq 2500 (2x100 bp) or NovaSeq (2x150 bp). The study's own analysis went as follows. MIGEC handled demultiplexing of reads and collapsing into UMI consensus sequences, while MiXCR performed V(D)J alignment. Using edgeR on replicate PBMC samples, clonotypes were called vaccine-responding if FDR was below 0.01 and the log2 fold change was above 5 up to day 15. CD4 or CD8 identity was assigned to each bulk clonotype according to whether the clonotype was present at higher abundance in the sequenced CD4 repertoire or the sequenced CD8 repertoire. Clonotype frequencies in memory subsets were weighted by FACS-sorted cell numbers to estimate each clone's distribution across memory phenotypes. In-frame beta chains were kept once TCRdb had trimmed the public reads at Q25 with fastp and called clones with MiXCR. When rows share a CDR3 protein, they turn into one entry using the most common DNA and genes. In this record, the V and J calls reflect TCRdb's handling and not the investigators' own analysis. This sample comprises about 22,000 distinct CDR3 sequences, less than 5.5% of them detected only once. 15% to 25% of the sample is taken by the ten largest.

General conclusions and limits of the study: Because abundant contaminating clonotypes from the bulk population could be contained in FACS-sorted repertoires, computational filtering was required. In the sorted memory subsets on day 0, nearly all of the vaccine-responding clonotypes fell below detection. Because the study included only a couple of donors, the extent to which the findings can be generalized is limited. Compared with the primary T-cell response, the secondary T-cell response was faster but weaker, reaching its peak on day 5 rather than on day 15. A small share of clonotypes was detected in both CD4 and CD8 compartments, with the overlap likely arising from convergent recombination. Most clones expanded after primary vaccination were re-detected after the booster (almost 98% of CD4 and around 88% of CD8), suggesting broad memory maintenance.

The clonotype originates from a man aged 18 to 29 who received the YFV17D yellow fever vaccine. The starting material was PBMCs, either bulk or a sorted T-cell subset (CD4+, CD8+, memory, or dextramer-sorted; not recorded which), obtained about 41 days after the first yellow fever vaccination. The rearranged chain carries TRBV7-2 and TRBJ2-7; TRBD2 fits 7 bases in the junction. The nucleotides are TGTGCCAGCAGCCCAGCGGGGCCGGGGTGGGAGCAGTACGTC. Its protein is CASSPAGPGWEQYV.